This TCR beta chain was sequenced for a study of blood T cell repertoires in COVID-19. Original processing methods: Nucleated cell number was recorded as an estimate derived from reference gene primer amplification. TCRdb's table, derived via immunoSEQ multiplex PCR, lists solely in-frame clones and lacks some. D and trimming come from the DNA, and the V and J calls and clone size come from that table. The table shows about 200,000 clones, with 86% occurring only once. This CDR3 is 16 amino acids long. Trimming took 5 bases from V and 4 from J; bases not matched to a gene: 8. Germline CDR1 SGHAT, CDR2 FQNNGV.

This TCR was sampled from a woman younger than 45 who had been exposed to COVID-19. The sequenced sample was PBMCs or T cells enriched from blood (not recorded which). This chain links TRBV11-2 with TRBJ2-6, with 7 bases matching TRBD1. The CDR3 reads CASSRDRVGGANVLTF. CDR3 nucleotides: TGTGCCAGCAGCCGTGACAGGGTAGGAGGGGCCAACGTCCTGACTTTC.